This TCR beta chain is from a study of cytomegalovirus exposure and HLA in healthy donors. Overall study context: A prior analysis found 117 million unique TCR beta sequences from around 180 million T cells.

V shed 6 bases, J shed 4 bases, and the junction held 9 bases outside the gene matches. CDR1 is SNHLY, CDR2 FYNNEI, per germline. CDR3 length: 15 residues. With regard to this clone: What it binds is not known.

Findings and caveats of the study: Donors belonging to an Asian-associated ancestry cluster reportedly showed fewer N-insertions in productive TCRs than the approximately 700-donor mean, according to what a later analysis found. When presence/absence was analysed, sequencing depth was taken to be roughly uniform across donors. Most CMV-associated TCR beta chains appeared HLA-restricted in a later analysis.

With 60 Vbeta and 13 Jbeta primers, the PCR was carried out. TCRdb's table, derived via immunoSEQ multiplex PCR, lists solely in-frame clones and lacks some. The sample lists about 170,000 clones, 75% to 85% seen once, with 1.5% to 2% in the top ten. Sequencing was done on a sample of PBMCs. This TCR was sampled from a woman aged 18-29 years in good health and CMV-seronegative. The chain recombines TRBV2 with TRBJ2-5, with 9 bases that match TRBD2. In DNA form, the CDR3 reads TGTGCCAGCAGAGTTCCGGGACTAGCTGGAGAGACCCAGTACTTC. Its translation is CASRVPGLAGETQYF.